This T cell receptor (beta chain) stems from a study of shared clonotypes between healthy human individuals. Study-wide results and limits: Naive CD4 clonotypes were shared across several donors at 4% to 5%.

Turning to this clone: Its antigen is currently unknown.

Libraries were prepared by immunoSEQ multiplex PCR; TCRdb keeps only in-frame clonotypes and omits some of them. The repertoire has a few million clones, 90% to 95% of them found once; the top ten carry 0.39%. Sequences were obtained from naive CD4+ T cells from PBMCs. This sample's subset: CD45RA+ positively selected. The source is a man younger than 35 in good health. Some clones in this sample may be carry-over from other donors' samples.

The CDR3 nucleotides read TGTGCCAGCAGCTTAATGACAGGGGGTGAAAAACTGTTTTTT. Protein: CASSLMTGGEKLFF. The J gene is TRBJ1-4, the V gene TRBV7-9; 9 bases fit TRBD1. V trimming: 2 bases; J trimming: 7 bases; junction bases outside the gene matches: 2. The CDR3 sequence is 14 residues long. CDR1 is SEHNR, CDR2 FQNEAQ, per germline (reference sequence).